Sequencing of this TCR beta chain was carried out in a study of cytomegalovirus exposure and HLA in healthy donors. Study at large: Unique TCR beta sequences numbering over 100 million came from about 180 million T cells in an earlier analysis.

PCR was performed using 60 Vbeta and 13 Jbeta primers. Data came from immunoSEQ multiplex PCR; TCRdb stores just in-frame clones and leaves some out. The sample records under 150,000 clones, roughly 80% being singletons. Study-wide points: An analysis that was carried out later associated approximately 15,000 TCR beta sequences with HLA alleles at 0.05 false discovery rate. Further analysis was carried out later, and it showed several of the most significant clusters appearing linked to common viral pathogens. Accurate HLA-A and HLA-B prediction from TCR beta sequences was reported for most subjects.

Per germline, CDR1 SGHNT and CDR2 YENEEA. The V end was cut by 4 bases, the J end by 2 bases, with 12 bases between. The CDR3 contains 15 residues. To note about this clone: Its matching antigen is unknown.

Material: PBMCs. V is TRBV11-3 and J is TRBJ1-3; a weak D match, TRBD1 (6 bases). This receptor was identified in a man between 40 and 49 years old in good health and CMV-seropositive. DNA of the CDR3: TGTGCCAGCAGCTCCGGGGGGCTAGCTGGAAACACCATATATTTT. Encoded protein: CASSSGGLAGNTIYF.